This T cell receptor beta chain was captured in a study of T cell changes during pregnancy in multiple sclerosis. The table came from immunoSEQ multiplex PCR; TCRdb's copy has only in-frame clones and leaves some out. The sample yields under 120,000 clones, 91% seen once. Trimming took 5 bases from V and 9 from J, leaving 17 bases between them. The germline V gene encodes CDR1 SGHVS and CDR2 FNYEAQ. The CDR3 loop spans 14 amino acids. The source material was peripheral blood, sampled after pregnancy. This chain connects TRBV7-6 to TRBJ2-1; TRBD2 might be the D (7 bases). The sequence was collected from a female donor with multiple sclerosis, enrolled in a pregnancy study. CDR3 sequence: CASSREGGGGEQFF. DNA of the CDR3: TGTGCCAGCAGCCGAGAGGGGGGGGGTGGTGAGCAGTTCTTC.